The present T cell receptor beta chain was sequenced within a study of T cell changes during pregnancy in multiple sclerosis. From germline, CDR1 is WSHSY and CDR2 SAAADI. V shed 3 bases and J 5 bases; nucleotides not matched to a gene: 7. The CDR3 runs 16 residues. TCRdb keeps only in-frame clones here, not all; method: immunoSEQ multiplex PCR. The sample lists roughly 71,000 clones, around nine tenths occurring once. Sequenced here: peripheral blood, sampled in the first trimester of pregnancy. The sequence came from a female donor in good health, enrolled as a control in a pregnancy study. The chain employs TRBV10-2 and TRBJ2-1, with 10 bases that match TRBD2. The CDR3 nucleotides are TGCGCCAGCAGTGACTCCGGACTAGCGGAGGACAATGAGCAGTTCTTC. Translating gives CASSDSGLAEDNEQFF.